One sample yielded the 30 T cell receptor beta chains listed below, sequenced in a study of blood T cell repertoires in COVID-19. Sequencing was performed with immunoSEQ multiplex PCR; in TCRdb, only in-frame clones are kept and a portion is missing. The table includes about 120,000 clones, 80% to 85% detected once. Material: peripheral blood. Receptor source: a man between 65 and 85 years old with acute or convalescent COVID-19.

The rearrangement uses TRBV7-9 and TRBJ1-2, with 8 bases aligning to TRBD1. J was trimmed by 4 bases and V by 6 bases; bases with no gene match: 10. CDR3 size: 15 residues. Germline V gives CDR1 SEHNR, CDR2 FQNEAQ (reference sequence). The CDR3 DNA sequence: TGTGCCAGCAGACCTTTCGGACAGGGATCCTATGGCTACACCTTC. It yields the protein CASRPFGQGSYGYTF.

The V gene is TRBV9, the J gene TRBJ1-1; D remains unclear. Germline values: CDR1 SGDLS, CDR2 YYNGEE. This CDR3 contains 15 residues. V was pared by 3 bases and J by 1 base, with 13 bases between. CDR3 DNA sequence: TGTGCCAGCAGCGAAAGCGGCGGAACGAACACTGAAGCTTTCTTT. Its protein is CASSESGGTNTEAFF.

CDR3 sequence reads: CSVDSGGSNQPQHF. The CDR3 coding sequence is TGCAGCGTTGATTCTGGGGGGAGCAATCAGCCCCAGCATTTT. This sequence joins TRBV29-1 and TRBJ1-5; D is perhaps TRBD1 (5 bases). Germline assignment: CDR1 SQVTM and CDR2 ANQGSEA. V was clipped by 3 bases and J by 1 base, with 10 bases between them. There are 14 residues in the CDR3.

The chain links TRBV24-1 to TRBJ2-1; D gene ambiguous. Germline CDR1 reads KGHDR; CDR2 reads SFDVKD. This CDR3 is 16 amino acids long. Deletions cut 4 bases from V and 0 bases from J, with 12 bases between. CDR3: CATSDPSADSYNEQFF. The CDR3 coding sequence is TGTGCCACCAGTGACCCCTCCGCAGACTCCTACAATGAGCAGTTCTTC.

DNA for the CDR3: TGTGCCAGCAGCCTCCGACAGGCTTTCACCGGGGAGCTGTTTTTT. This translates into CASSLRQAFTGELFF. The V and J genes are TRBV13 and TRBJ2-2; TRBD1 might be the D (6 bases). Per germline, CDR1 PRHDT and CDR2 FYEKMQ (reference sequence). The length of the CDR3 is 15 residues. Trimming cost V 5 bases and J 4 bases, with 14 bases left between them. The full variable domain, its missing parts supplied by reference TRBV13 and TRBJ2-2, is AAGVIQSPRHLIKEKRETATLKCYPIPRHDTVYWYQQGPGQDPQFLISFYEKMQSDKGSIPDRFSAQQFSDYHSELNMSSLELGDSALYFCASSLRQAFTGELFFGEGSRLTVL.

This clone came up a few times. This rearrangement joins TRBV14 to TRBJ2-7; D might be TRBD1 (6 bases). The CDR3 runs to 15 residues. Looked up from germline, CDR1 is SGHDN and CDR2 is FVKESK. V lost 1 base and J lost 1, with 11 bases in between. In nucleotides, the CDR3 is TGTGCCAGCAGCCAAGTACAGGGAAGGTCCTACGAGCAGTACTTC. This encodes CASSQVQGRSYEQYF.

V gene TRBV27 combines with J gene TRBJ1-5; D is unresolved. The CDR3 loop spans 12 amino acids. Trimming took off 2 bases at V and 6 bases at J, with 5 bases between the two ends. Looked up from germline, CDR1 is MNHEY and CDR2 is SMNVEV (reference sequence). DNA for the CDR3: TGTGCCAGCAGTTTAAACGGTCAGCCCCAGCATTTT. Translation: CASSLNGQPQHF.

J is TRBJ2-1 and V is TRBV9; D possibly corresponds to TRBD2 (6 bases). The CDR3 spans 15 residues. The V end lost 3 bases, the J end lost 0 bases, and 10 bases lay between the germline ends. The germline V gene has CDR1 SGDLS and CDR2 YYNGEE. Here the CDR3 reads CASSAVAASYNEQFF. CDR3 bases: TGTGCCAGCAGCGCCGTAGCGGCCTCCTACAATGAGCAGTTCTTC.

The V and J genes are TRBV28 and TRBJ1-2, with 9 nucleotides matching TRBD1. V shed 7 bases and J 1 base; nucleotides not matched to a gene: 10. The CDR3 covers 16 residues. Germline assignment: CDR1 MDHEN and CDR2 SYDVKM. The CDR3 reads CASIPGQGVFNYGYTF. The CDR3 DNA is TGTGCCAGCATCCCGGGACAGGGAGTCTTTAACTATGGCTACACCTTC.

V gene TRBV19 combines with J gene TRBJ1-5; TRBD1 aligns across 11 bases. From germline, CDR1 is LNHDA and CDR2 SQIVND (reference sequence). The CDR3 runs to 15 residues. Losses at the gene ends were 5 bases for V and 7 bases for J; bases not matched to a gene: 7. Here the CDR3 DNA reads TGTGCCAGTAGTCCTCGGGACAGGGGGACACAGCCCCAGCATTTT. This translates into CASSPRDRGTQPQHF.

The gene calls are TRBV5-1 and TRBJ2-3, with 7 bases identical to TRBD2. CDR3 length: 15 residues. Germline-derived CDR1 and CDR2 are SGHRS and YFSETQ. The V segment lost 4 bases and the J segment 1 base; nucleotides outside the gene matches: 6. Here the CDR3 DNA reads TGCGCCAGCAGCCCGCGCGGGAGTGGCACAGATACGCAGTATTTT. The encoded protein is CASSPRGSGTDTQYF.

This chain connects TRBV7-9 to TRBJ1-3, with D perhaps matching TRBD1 (5 bases). The CDR3 consists of 14 residues. In germline, CDR1 is SEHNR, CDR2 FQNEAQ (reference sequence). Between the trimmed V and J ends, which lost 2 bases and 3 bases, there was a span of 8 bases. CDR3: CASSLQGGGNTIYF. In nucleotides, the CDR3 is TGTGCCAGCAGCTTACAGGGAGGTGGAAACACCATATATTTT. Full variable domain (missing parts from reference TRBV7-9 and TRBJ1-3): DTGVSQNPRHKITKRGQNVTFRCDPISEHNRLYWYRQTLGQGPEFLTYFQNEAQLEKSRLLSDRFSAERPKGSFSTLEIQRTEQGDSAMYLCASSLQGGGNTIYFGEGSWLTVV.

The V call is TRBV6-1, the J call TRBJ1-2; possible D gene TRBD1, 5 bases. Germline V lookup: CDR1 MNHNS, CDR2 SASEGT. This CDR3 has 15 residues. Trimming cost V 2 bases and J 4 bases, with 14 bases left between them. The DNA of the CDR3 is TGTGCCAGCAGTGAACAGGGTGGTCGTATCTATGGCTACACCTTC. Its translation is CASSEQGGRIYGYTF.

V gene TRBV29-1 combines with J gene TRBJ1-3; D not resolved. V was clipped by 5 bases and J by 4 bases, with 6 bases between them. The CDR3 runs to 11 residues. The germline gives CDR1 SQVTM, CDR2 ANQGSEA. The CDR3 loop reads CSVWQGNTIYF. CDR3 DNA sequence: TGCAGCGTTTGGCAGGGAAACACCATATATTTT. The entire variable domain, with the rest obtained from reference TRBV29-1 and TRBJ1-3, is as follows: SAVISQKPSRDICQRGTSLTIQCQVDSQVTMMFWYRQQPGQSLTLIATANQGSEATYESGFVIDKFPISRPNLTFSTLTVSNMSPEDSSIYLCSVWQGNTIYFGEGSWLTVV.

The chain links TRBV10-3 to TRBJ1-1; D might be TRBD1 (6 bases). This CDR3 is built from 14 residues. V lost 6 bases to trimming and J lost 0 bases, with 11 bases between them. Germline CDR1 reads ENHRY; CDR2 reads SYGVKD. The CDR3 nucleotides are TGTGCCATCAGGGGTGGGGGCATGAACACTGAAGCTTTCTTT. Translated: CAIRGGGMNTEAFF.

The chain couples TRBV5-1 to TRBJ1-2; the match to TRBD1 covers 9 bases. The CDR3 has 15 residues. With V trimmed by 0 bases and J by 3 bases, 3 bases remained unmatched. From germline, CDR1 is SGHRS and CDR2 YFSETQ. In DNA, the CDR3 is TGCGCCAGCAGCTTGGGGACAGGGGAGGACTATGGCTACACCTTC. Its protein product is CASSLGTGEDYGYTF.

The rearrangement joins TRBV5-1 to TRBJ2-3; 7 nucleotides agree with TRBD2. The length of the CDR3 is 15 residues. V lost 7 bases to trimming and J lost 1 base; unmatched junction nucleotides: 9. Per germline, CDR1 SGHRS and CDR2 YFSETQ. The CDR3 DNA reads TGCGCCAGCCGGGTGCGGGAGCGGGGCACAGATACGCAGTATTTT. This gives the protein CASRVRERGTDTQYF.

The chain is built from TRBV5-1 and TRBJ1-6; TRBD1 is a possible D gene (6 bases). V lost 4 bases and J 9 bases, leaving 14 bases between the germline ends. The germline CDR1 and CDR2 sequences are SGHRS and YFSETQ. This CDR3 contains 14 residues. The CDR3 sequence: CASSDRQAGSPLHF. CDR3 nucleotide sequence: TGCGCCAGCAGCGACAGACAGGCTGGTTCACCCCTCCACTTT. Combining the CDR3 with reference TRBV5-1 and TRBJ1-6 gives the whole variable domain KAGVTQTPRYLIKTRGQQVTLSCSPISGHRSVSWYQQTPGQGLQFLFEYFSETQRNKGNFPGRFSGRQFSNSRSEMNVSTLELGDSALYLCASSDRQAGSPLHFGNGTRLTVT.

The genes are TRBV28 and TRBJ1-2, with 7 bases lining up with TRBD1. The ends lost 6 bases at V and 4 bases at J; junction bases unmatched: 8. The CDR3 has 14 residues. Germline V gene data show CDR1 as MDHEN and CDR2 as SYDVKM. The CDR3 DNA reads as TGTGCCAGCAGATACAGACAGGGAATCTATGGCTACACCTTC. This sequence encodes CASRYRQGIYGYTF.

The chain employs TRBV5-4 and TRBJ1-2; D is undetermined. The CDR3 loop spans 14 amino acids. Trimming cost V 6 bases and J 0 bases, with 12 bases left between them. Germline CDR1 is SGHNT and CDR2 is YYREEE (reference sequence). DNA of the CDR3: TGTGCCAGCAACCAAGGCGGCTCTAACTATGGCTACACCTTC. Its translation: CASNQGGSNYGYTF.

As regards this clone: Germline and junction disagree at one end, which may indicate a read error. The chain has TRBV6-5 and TRBJ2-7; possible D gene TRBD1, 5 bases. This CDR3 is 14 amino acids long. Germline V CDR1 and CDR2: MNHEY, SVGAGI. DNA for the CDR3: TGTACCAGCACCAACAGGCAGGGCACCTACGAGCAGTACTTC. It translates to CTSTNRQGTYEQYF.

This chain uses TRBV5-1 with TRBJ1-2; D remains ambiguous. V was pared by 0 bases and J by 4 bases, with 10 bases between. Germline CDR1 reads SGHRS; CDR2 reads YFSETQ. The CDR3 has 14 amino acids. This chain's CDR3 is CASSLDTGPYGYTF. The CDR3 region has the DNA TGCGCCAGCAGCTTGGATACGGGTCCCTATGGCTACACCTTC.

This clone was counted only a few times. V and J are TRBV5-4 and TRBJ2-7; the D gene is possibly TRBD2 (6 bases). Germline CDR1 is SGHNT and CDR2 is YYREEE (reference sequence). Trimming removed 2 bases from V and 5 bases from J, with 14 bases in between. The CDR3 length is 14 residues. CDR3 coding DNA: TGTGCCAGCAGCTTTTCCGGGACTTTGGACGAGCAGTACTTC. Its translation: CASSFSGTLDEQYF. Full variable domain (outside the CDR3, taken from reference TRBV5-4 and TRBJ2-7): ETGVTQSPTHLIKTRGQQVTLRCSSQSGHNTVSWYQQALGQGPQFIFQYYREEENGRGNFPPRFSGLQFPNYSSELNVNALELDDSALYLCASSFSGTLDEQYFGPGTRLTVT.

This clone was detected a few times. The V gene is TRBV6-5, the J gene TRBJ2-7; 7 bases map to TRBD1. J was trimmed by 5 bases and V by 6 bases; bases with no gene match: 10. Germline CDR1 MNHEY, CDR2 SVGAGI. CDR3 size: 14 residues. CDR3 residues: CASRPPGQRNEQYF. For the CDR3, the DNA is TGTGCCAGCAGGCCCCCGGGACAGAGAAACGAGCAGTACTTC.

The J gene is TRBJ2-7, the V gene TRBV4-1; 7 bases match TRBD1. The germline V gene encodes CDR1 MGHRA and CDR2 YSYEKL. J gave up 3 bases and V 1 base, and 6 bases lay outside the gene matches. This CDR3 region has 15 residues. CDR3 DNA: TGCGCCAGCAGCCAAGTGACAGGGTGGGACTACGAGCAGTACTTC. Protein product: CASSQVTGWDYEQYF.

J is TRBJ1-2 and V is TRBV7-3; 9 bases agree with TRBD1. The CDR3 length is 15 residues. V shed 5 bases and J 3 bases; nucleotides not matched to a gene: 7. The germline V gene encodes CDR1 SGHTA and CDR2 FQGTGA. The CDR3 here is CASSPTRTGDYGYTF. The CDR3 DNA is TGTGCCAGCAGCCCCACAAGGACAGGGGACTATGGCTACACCTTC.

The gene calls are TRBV18 and TRBJ1-1; maybe TRBD1 (5 bases). This CDR3 is built from 14 residues. Between the trimmed V and J ends, which lost 3 bases and 7 bases, there was a span of 15 bases. Germline V gene sequence: CDR1 KGHSH, CDR2 LQKENI. The CDR3 nucleotides are TGTGCCAGCTCACCCTACGGGAGGGGAAATGAAGCTTTCTTT. As protein: CASSPYGRGNEAFF.

The V and J genes are TRBV6-6 and TRBJ1-2; 10 nucleotides line up with TRBD1. The germline V gene encodes CDR1 MNHNY and CDR2 SVGAGI (reference sequence). This CDR3 spans 15 amino acids. V lost 6 bases and J lost 2; bases outside the gene matches: 6. CDR3 amino acids: CASRSGQGGNYGYTF. In nucleotides, the CDR3 is TGTGCCAGCAGGTCCGGACAGGGGGGAAACTATGGCTACACCTTC.

The chain combines TRBV7-8 with TRBJ1-2; perhaps TRBD1 as D (5 bases). V dropped 1 base and J dropped 4 bases, with 13 bases sitting between them. From germline, CDR1 is SGHVS and CDR2 FQNEAQ. The length of the CDR3 is 15 residues. CDR3 region: CASSLDSQGGYGYTF. DNA of the CDR3: TGTGCCAGCAGCTTAGATAGTCAGGGCGGCTATGGCTACACCTTC.

The chain couples TRBV5-1 to TRBJ2-7, with TRBD1 matching over 10 bases. In germline, CDR1 is SGHRS, CDR2 YFSETQ. V trimming: 4 bases; J trimming: 4 bases; junction bases outside the gene matches: 8. The CDR3 has 15 amino acids. The CDR3 nucleotides are TGCGCCAGCAGCCCTCGGACAGGGGGGGCTTACGAGCAGTACTTC. It translates to CASSPRTGGAYEQYF.